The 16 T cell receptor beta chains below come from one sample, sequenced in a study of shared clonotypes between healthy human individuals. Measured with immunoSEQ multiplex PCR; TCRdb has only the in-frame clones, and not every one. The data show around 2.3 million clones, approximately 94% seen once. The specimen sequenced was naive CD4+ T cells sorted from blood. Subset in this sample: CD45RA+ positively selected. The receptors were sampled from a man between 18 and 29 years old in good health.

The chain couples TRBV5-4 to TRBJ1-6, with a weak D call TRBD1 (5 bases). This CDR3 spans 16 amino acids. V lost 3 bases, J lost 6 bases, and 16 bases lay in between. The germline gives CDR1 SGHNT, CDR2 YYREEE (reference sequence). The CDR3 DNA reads TGTGCCAGCAGCTCAACCGGGGCAGGAGCTAATTCACCCCTCCACTTT. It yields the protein CASSSTGAGANSPLHF.

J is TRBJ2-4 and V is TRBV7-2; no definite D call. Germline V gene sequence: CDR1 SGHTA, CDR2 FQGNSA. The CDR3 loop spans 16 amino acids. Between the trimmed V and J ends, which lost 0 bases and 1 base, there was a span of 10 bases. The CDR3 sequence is CASSLAAGSAKNIQYF. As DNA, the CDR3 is TGTGCCAGCAGCTTAGCGGCAGGTAGCGCCAAAAACATTCAGTACTTC.

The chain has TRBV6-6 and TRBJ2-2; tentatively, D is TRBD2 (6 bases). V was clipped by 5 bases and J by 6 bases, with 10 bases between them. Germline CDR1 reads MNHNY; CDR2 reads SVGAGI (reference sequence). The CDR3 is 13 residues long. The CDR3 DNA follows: TGTGCCAGCAGTCGGACTATATCCGGGGAGCTGTTTTTT. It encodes CASSRTISGELFF.

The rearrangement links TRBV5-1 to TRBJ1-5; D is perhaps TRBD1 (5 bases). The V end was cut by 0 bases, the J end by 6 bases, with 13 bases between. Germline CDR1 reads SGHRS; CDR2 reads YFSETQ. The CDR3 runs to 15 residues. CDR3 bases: TGCGCCAGCAGCTTGGCCGGGGGTACGGGTCAGCCCCAGCATTTT. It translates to CASSLAGGTGQPQHF. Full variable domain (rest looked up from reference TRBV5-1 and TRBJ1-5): KAGVTQTPRYLIKTRGQQVTLSCSPISGHRSVSWYQQTPGQGLQFLFEYFSETQRNKGNFPGRFSGRQFSNSRSEMNVSTLELGDSALYLCASSLAGGTGQPQHFGDGTRLSIL.

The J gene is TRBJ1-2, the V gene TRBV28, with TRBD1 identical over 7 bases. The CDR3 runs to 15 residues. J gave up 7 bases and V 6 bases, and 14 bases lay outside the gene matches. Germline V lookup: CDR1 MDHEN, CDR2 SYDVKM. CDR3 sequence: CASSDLFTGDSGYTF. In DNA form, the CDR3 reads TGTGCCAGCAGCGACCTCTTTACAGGGGATAGTGGCTACACCTTC.

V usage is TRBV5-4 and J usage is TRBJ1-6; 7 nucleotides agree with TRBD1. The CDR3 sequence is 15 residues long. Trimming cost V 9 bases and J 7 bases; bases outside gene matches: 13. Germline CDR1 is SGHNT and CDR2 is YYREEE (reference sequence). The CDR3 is CATSLGTAQNSPLHF. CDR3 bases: TGTGCCACATCCCTTGGGACAGCTCAGAATTCACCCCTCCACTTT.

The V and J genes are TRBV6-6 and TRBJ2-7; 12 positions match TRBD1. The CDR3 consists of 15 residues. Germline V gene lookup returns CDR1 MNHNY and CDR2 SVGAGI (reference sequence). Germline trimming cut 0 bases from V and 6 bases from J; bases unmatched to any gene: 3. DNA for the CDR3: TGTGCCAGCAGTTACTCGGGGACAGGGGGCCTCGAGCAGTACTTC. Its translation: CASSYSGTGGLEQYF.

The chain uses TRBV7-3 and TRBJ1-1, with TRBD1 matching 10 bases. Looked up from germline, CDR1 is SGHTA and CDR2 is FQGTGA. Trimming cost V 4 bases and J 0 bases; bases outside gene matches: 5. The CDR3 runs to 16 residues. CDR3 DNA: TGTGCCAGCAGCTCGACAGGGGGCTCAATGAACACTGAAGCTTTCTTT. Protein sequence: CASSSTGGSMNTEAFF.

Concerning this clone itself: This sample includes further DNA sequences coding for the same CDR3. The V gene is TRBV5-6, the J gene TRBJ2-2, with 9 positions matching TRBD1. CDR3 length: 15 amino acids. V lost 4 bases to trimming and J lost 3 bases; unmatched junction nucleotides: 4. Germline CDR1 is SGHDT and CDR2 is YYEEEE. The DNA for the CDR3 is TGTGCCAGCAGCACAGGGACAGGGTACACCGGGGAGCTGTTTTTT. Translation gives CASSTGTGYTGELFF.

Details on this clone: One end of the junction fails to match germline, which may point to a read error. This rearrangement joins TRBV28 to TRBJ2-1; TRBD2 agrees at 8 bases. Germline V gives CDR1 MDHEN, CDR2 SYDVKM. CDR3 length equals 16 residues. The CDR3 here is CASSVWQAGVYNEQFF. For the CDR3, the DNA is TGTGCCAGCAGTGTATGGCAAGCGGGGGTATACAATGAGCAGTTCTTC.

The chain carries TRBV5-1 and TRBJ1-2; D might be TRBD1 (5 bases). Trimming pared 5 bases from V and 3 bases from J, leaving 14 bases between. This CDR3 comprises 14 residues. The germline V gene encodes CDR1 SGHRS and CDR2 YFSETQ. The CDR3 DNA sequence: TGCGCCAGCAGAACCACGGGGGATGACTATGGCTACACCTTC. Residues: CASRTTGDDYGYTF.

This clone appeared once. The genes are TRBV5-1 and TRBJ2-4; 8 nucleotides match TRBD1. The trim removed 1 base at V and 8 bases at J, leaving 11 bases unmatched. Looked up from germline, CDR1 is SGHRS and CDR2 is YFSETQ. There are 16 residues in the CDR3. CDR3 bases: TGCGCCAGCAGCTTGCAGGGGGCAGGGCCAGGGGACATTCAGTACTTC. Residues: CASSLQGAGPGDIQYF.

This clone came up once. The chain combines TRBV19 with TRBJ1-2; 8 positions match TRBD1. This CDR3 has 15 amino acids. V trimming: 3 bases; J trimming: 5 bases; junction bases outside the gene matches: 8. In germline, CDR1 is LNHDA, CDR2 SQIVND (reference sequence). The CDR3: CASSMDQGARYGYTF. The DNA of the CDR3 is TGTGCCAGTAGTATGGATCAGGGGGCGCGGTATGGCTACACCTTC.

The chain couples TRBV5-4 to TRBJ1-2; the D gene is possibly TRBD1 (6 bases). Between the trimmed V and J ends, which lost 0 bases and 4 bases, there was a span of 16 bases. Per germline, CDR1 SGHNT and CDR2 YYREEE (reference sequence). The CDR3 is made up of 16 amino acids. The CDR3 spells CASSLAAGAASYGYTF. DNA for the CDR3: TGTGCCAGCAGCTTGGCCGCAGGGGCCGCTTCCTATGGCTACACCTTC. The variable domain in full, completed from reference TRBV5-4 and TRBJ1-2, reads ETGVTQSPTHLIKTRGQQVTLRCSSQSGHNTVSWYQQALGQGPQFIFQYYREEENGRGNFPPRFSGLQFPNYSSELNVNALELDDSALYLCASSLAAGAASYGYTFGSGTRLTVV.

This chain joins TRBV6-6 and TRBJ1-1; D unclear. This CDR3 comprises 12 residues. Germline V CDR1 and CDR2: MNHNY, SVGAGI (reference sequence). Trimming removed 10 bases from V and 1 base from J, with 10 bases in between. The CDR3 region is CATRDKNTEAFF. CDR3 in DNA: TGTGCCACACGAGACAAGAACACTGAAGCTTTCTTT.

CDR3 coding DNA: TGTGCCAGCAGCTTGGTGGGGGTGTATGAGCAGTTCTTC. Translating it yields CASSLVGVYEQFF. V gene TRBV5-6 combines with J gene TRBJ2-1; TRBD1 or TRBD2 may be the D gene (5 bases each). V shed 0 bases and J shed 8 bases, with 9 bases lying between them. Germline CDR1 is SGHDT and CDR2 is YYEEEE. This CDR3 is 13 amino acids long.